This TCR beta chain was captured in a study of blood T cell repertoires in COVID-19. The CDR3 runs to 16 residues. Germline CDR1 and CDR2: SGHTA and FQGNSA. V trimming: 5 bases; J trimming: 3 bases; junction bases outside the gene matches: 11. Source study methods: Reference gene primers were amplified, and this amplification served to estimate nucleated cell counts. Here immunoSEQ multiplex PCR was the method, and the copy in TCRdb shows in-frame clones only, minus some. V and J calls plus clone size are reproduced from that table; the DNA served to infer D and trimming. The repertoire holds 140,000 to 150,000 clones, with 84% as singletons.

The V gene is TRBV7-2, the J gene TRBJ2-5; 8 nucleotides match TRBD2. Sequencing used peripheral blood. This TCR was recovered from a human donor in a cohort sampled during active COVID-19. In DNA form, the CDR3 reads TGTGCCAGCAGCCTCATAGCGGGATCGGGAGAAGAGACCCAGTACTTC. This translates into CASSLIAGSGEETQYF.